This T cell receptor beta chain is drawn from a study of T and B cells in COVID-19 patients. Blood genomic DNA input for TRB amplification was about 250-550 ng. The CDR3 loop spans 12 amino acids. Germline V gene data show CDR1 as SEHNR and CDR2 as FQNEAQ (reference sequence). V was shortened by 6 bases and J by 0 bases, with 5 bases between the two germline ends. Only a few counts were recorded for this clonotype. TRB rearrangements were amplified by multiplex PCR with BIOMED2 TRB-A/B primers. In TCRdb, the multiplex PCR reads were re-called with MiXCR into one record per CDR3 protein. The profile shows a few thousand distinct CDR3 sequences, roughly 20% of them singletons.

The rearrangement joins TRBV7-9 to TRBJ1-1; D uncertain. This TCR came from a human donor with active COVID-19. The sequenced sample was blood. CDR3 in DNA: TGTGCCAGCAGAATCATGAACACTGAAGCTTTCTTT. This translates into CASRIMNTEAFF.